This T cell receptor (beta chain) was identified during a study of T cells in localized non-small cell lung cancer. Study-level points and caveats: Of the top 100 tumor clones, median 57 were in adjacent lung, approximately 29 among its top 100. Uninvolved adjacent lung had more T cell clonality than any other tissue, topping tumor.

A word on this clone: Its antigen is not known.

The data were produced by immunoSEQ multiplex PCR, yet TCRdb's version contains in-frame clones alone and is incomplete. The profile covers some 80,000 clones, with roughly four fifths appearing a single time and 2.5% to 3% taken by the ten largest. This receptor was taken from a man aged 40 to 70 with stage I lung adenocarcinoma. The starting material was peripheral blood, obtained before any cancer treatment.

CDR3 sequence: CASSIILTGTGVSYEQYF. The CDR3 region has the DNA TGTGCCAGTAGTATCATCCTTACCGGGACAGGCGTCTCCTACGAGCAGTACTTC. This rearrangement joins TRBV19 to TRBJ2-7, with 8 bases that match TRBD1. Germline assignment: CDR1 LNHDA and CDR2 SQIVND (reference sequence). V dropped 3 bases and J dropped 0; count of bases not matched to a gene: 13. The CDR3 has 18 residues.